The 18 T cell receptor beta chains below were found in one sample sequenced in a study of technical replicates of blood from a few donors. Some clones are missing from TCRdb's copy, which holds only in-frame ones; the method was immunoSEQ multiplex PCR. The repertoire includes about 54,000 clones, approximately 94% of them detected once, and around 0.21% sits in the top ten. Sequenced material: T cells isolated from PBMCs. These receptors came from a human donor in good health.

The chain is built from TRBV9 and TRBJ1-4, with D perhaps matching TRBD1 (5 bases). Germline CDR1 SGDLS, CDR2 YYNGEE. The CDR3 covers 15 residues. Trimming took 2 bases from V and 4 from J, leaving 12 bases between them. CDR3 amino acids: CASSVTGQGNEKLFF. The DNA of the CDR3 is TGTGCCAGCAGCGTTACTGGTCAGGGTAATGAAAAACTGTTTTTT.

CDR3 nucleotide sequence: TGCGCCAGCAGCCTCAGGGATTGGTTGACCGGGGAGCTGTTTTTT. This codes for CASSLRDWLTGELFF. The chain has TRBV5-1 and TRBJ2-2; D is perhaps TRBD1 (5 bases). The CDR3 has 15 residues. The germline V gene encodes CDR1 SGHRS and CDR2 YFSETQ. Trimming stripped 4 bases from V and 5 bases from J, with 15 bases between.

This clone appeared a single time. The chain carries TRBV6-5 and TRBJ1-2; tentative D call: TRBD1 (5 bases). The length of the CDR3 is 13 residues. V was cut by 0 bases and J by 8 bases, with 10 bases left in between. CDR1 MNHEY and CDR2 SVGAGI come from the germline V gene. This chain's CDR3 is CASSYSQGYGYTF. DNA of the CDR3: TGTGCCAGCAGTTACTCCCAGGGATACGGCTACACCTTC.

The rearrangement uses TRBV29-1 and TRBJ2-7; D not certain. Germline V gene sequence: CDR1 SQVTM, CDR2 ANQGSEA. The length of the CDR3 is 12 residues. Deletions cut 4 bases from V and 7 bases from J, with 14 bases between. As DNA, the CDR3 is TGCAGCGTTGGCGGCGGAGTGGAGGAGCAGTACTTC. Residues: CSVGGGVEEQYF.

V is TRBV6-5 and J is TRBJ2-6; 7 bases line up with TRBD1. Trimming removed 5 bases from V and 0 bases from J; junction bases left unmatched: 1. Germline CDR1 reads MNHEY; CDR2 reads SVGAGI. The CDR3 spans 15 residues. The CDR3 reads CASSRDSSGANVLTF. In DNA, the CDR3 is TGTGCCAGCAGTCGGGACAGCTCTGGGGCCAACGTCCTGACTTTC.

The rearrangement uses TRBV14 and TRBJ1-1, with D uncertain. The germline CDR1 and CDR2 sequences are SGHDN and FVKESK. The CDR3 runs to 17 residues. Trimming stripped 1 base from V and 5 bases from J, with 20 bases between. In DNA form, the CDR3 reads TGTGCCAGCAGCCAAGTCGGCCGGGGTACGTTTAGTACTGAAGCTTTCTTT. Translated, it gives CASSQVGRGTFSTEAFF.

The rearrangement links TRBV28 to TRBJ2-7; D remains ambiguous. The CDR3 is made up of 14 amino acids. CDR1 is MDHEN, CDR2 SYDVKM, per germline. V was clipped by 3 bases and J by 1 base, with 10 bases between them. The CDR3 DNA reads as TGTGCCAGCAGTTTTGAGGCGATTTCCTACGAGCAGTACTTC. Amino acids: CASSFEAISYEQYF. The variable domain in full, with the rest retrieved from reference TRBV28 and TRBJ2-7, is DVKVTQSSRYLVKRTGEKVFLECVQDMDHENMFWYRQDPGLGLRLIYFSYDVKMKEKGDIPEGYSVSREKKERFSLILESASTNQTSMYLCASSFEAISYEQYFGPGTRLTVT.

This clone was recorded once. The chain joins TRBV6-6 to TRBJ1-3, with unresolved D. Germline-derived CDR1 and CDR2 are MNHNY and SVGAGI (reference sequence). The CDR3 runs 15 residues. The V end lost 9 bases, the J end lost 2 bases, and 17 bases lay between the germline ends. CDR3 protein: CASMDFSVAGNTIYF. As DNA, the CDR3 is TGTGCCAGTATGGACTTCTCAGTGGCTGGAAACACCATATATTTT.

CDR3: CASSLGREKLFF. The CDR3 coding sequence is TGTGCCAGCAGTCTGGGGAGGGAAAAACTGTTTTTT. The chain joins TRBV28 to TRBJ1-4, with D hard to call. The CDR3 length is 12 residues. With 5 bases removed from V and 8 bases from J, the gap between germline ends came to 9 bases. Germline values: CDR1 MDHEN, CDR2 SYDVKM.

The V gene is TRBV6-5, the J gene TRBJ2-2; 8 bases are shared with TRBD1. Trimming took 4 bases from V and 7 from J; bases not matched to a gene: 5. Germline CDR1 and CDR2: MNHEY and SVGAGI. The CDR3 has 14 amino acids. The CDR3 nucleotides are TGTGCCAGCAGTTTCAGGGGGCCGTTCGGGGAGCTGTTTTTT. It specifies CASSFRGPFGELFF.

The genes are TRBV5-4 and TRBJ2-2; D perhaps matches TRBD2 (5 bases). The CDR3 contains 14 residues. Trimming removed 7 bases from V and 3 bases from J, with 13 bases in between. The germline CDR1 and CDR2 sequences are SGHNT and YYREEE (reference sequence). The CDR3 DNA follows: TGTGCCAGCGTCCATAGCGACGACACCGGGGAGCTGTTTTTT. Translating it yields CASVHSDDTGELFF.

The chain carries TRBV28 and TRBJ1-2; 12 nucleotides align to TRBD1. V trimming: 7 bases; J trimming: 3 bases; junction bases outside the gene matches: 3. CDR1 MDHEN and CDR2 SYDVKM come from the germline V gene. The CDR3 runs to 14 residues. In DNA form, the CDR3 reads TGTGCCAGCAACGGGGACAGGGGGCACTATGGCTACACCTTC. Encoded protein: CASNGDRGHYGYTF.

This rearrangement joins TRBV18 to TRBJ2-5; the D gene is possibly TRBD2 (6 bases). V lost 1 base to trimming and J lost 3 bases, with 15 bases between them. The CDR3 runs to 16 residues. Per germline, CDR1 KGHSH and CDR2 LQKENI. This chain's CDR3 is CASSPREVGGKETQYF. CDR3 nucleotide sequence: TGTGCCAGCTCACCACGAGAGGTTGGGGGGAAAGAGACCCAGTACTTC.

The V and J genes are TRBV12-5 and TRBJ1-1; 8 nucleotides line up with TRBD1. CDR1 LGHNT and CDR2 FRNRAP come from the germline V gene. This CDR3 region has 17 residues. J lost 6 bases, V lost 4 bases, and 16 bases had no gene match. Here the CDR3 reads CASGSPGQGAFGAEAFF. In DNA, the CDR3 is TGTGCTAGTGGTTCCCCAGGACAGGGAGCGTTCGGGGCTGAAGCTTTCTTT.

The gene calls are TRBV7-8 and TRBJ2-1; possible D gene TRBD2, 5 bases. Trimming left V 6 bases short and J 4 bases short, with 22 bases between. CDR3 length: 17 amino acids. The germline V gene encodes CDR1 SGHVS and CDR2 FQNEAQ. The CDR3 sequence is CASRQEGVGGHYNEQFF. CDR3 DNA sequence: TGTGCCAGCAGACAAGAGGGTGTAGGCGGGCATTACAATGAGCAGTTCTTC. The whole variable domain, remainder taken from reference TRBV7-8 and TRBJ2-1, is GAGVSQSPRYKVAKRGQDVALRCDPISGHVSLFWYQQALGQGPEFLTYFQNEAQLDKSGLPSDRFFAERPEGSVSTLKIQRTQQEDSAVYLCASRQEGVGGHYNEQFFGPGTRLTVL.

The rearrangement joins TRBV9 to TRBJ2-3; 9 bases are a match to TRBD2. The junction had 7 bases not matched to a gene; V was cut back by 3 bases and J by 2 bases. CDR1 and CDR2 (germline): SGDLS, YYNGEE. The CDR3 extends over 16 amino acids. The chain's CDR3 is CASSGWAGGDTDTQYF. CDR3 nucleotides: TGTGCCAGCAGCGGCTGGGCGGGGGGGGACACAGATACGCAGTATTTT.

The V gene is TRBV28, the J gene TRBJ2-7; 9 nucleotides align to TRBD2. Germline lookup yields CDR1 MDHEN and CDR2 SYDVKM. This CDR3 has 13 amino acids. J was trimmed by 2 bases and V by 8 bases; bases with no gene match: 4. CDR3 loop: CASLAGVPYEQYF. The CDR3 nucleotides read TGTGCCAGCTTAGCGGGAGTCCCCTACGAGCAGTACTTC.

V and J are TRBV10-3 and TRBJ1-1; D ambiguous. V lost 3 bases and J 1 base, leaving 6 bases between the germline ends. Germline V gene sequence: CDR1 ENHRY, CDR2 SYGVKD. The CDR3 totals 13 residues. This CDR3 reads CAISESGNTEAFF. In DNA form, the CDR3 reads TGTGCCATCAGTGAATCAGGGAACACTGAAGCTTTCTTT.